The 7 T cell receptor beta chains in this list originate from one sample, sequenced in a study of Ad26.COV2.S vaccination and SARS-CoV-2 variants. Treatment: some 19 received Ad26.COV2.S at low or high dose, single or two shots; about 5 received placebo; per-sample allocation not given. Day 63 after the first vaccine or placebo injection was the time point for sampling. Produced via immunoSEQ multiplex PCR; TCRdb's table is partial and in-frame only. In the table there are about 380,000 clones, 83% of which are singletons. The specimen was peripheral blood, collected in a trial of Ad26.COV2.S vaccine versus placebo. These receptors were taken from a person aged 18-60 years who received the Ad26.COV2.S COVID-19 vaccine or a placebo.

The V call is TRBV6-5, the J call TRBJ2-7; D is undetermined. The V gene lost 0 bases and the J gene lost 2 bases, with 8 bases spanning the gap. The CDR3 covers 14 residues. Germline V gives CDR1 MNHEY, CDR2 SVGAGI. The CDR3 loop reads CASSYSPQTYEQYF. The CDR3 DNA reads as TGTGCCAGCAGTTACTCCCCCCAAACCTACGAGCAGTACTTC.

The chain carries TRBV19 and TRBJ1-2; TRBD1 is a possible D gene (5 bases). The ends were cut back, 3 bases at V and 2 bases at J, with 7 bases in the middle. The germline V gene encodes CDR1 LNHDA and CDR2 SQIVND (reference sequence). The length of the CDR3 is 13 residues. The CDR3 spells CASSMGLNYGYTF. CDR3 nucleotides: TGTGCCAGTAGTATGGGACTAAACTATGGCTACACCTTC.

The V and J genes are TRBV5-6 and TRBJ1-4; TRBD1 is a possible D gene (5 bases). Germline V gene lookup returns CDR1 SGHDT and CDR2 YYEEEE. This CDR3 region has 15 residues. Trimming shortened V by 4 bases and J by 8 bases, and 18 bases separated the two germline ends. As DNA, the CDR3 is TGTGCCAGCAGCCCGGGGGACCGACAGCGGGAAAAACTGTTTTTT. Amino acids: CASSPGDRQREKLFF.

The chain has TRBV6-5 and TRBJ1-1; perhaps TRBD1 as D (5 bases). The CDR3 sequence is 15 residues long. Germline CDR1 and CDR2: MNHEY and SVGAGI. Trimming shortened V by 7 bases and J by 10 bases, and 25 bases separated the two germline ends. The CDR3 here is CASIPTSRDRLRAFF. The CDR3 DNA follows: TGTGCCAGCATTCCAACCTCCCGGGACCGACTTAGAGCTTTCTTT.

The V gene is TRBV7-2, the J gene TRBJ2-1; D may be TRBD2 (5 bases). V shed 4 bases and J shed 0 bases, with 13 bases lying between them. The CDR3 has 16 amino acids. The germline V gene encodes CDR1 SGHTA and CDR2 FQGNSA. CDR3 region: CASSSSSRGSYNEQFF. The CDR3 DNA is TGTGCCAGCAGCTCGAGTTCCCGGGGCTCCTACAATGAGCAGTTCTTC.

The gene calls are TRBV30 and TRBJ1-1; D is perhaps TRBD1 (6 bases). The CDR3 contains 12 residues. Germline values: CDR1 GTSNPN, CDR2 SVGIG (reference sequence). The V and J ends lost 4 bases and 6 bases respectively, with 12 bases between them. The chain's CDR3 is CAWTHGGPEAFF. The DNA for the CDR3 is TGTGCCTGGACTCATGGGGGGCCTGAAGCTTTCTTT.

The chain uses TRBV19 and TRBJ1-2, with 8 bases matching TRBD1. Germline V CDR1 and CDR2: LNHDA, SQIVND (reference sequence). V shed 2 bases, J shed 7 bases, and the junction held 12 bases outside the gene matches. There are 16 residues in the CDR3. The CDR3 coding sequence is TGTGCCAGTAGTATAATCGGGTTGGGACAGGATGTTGGCTACACCTTC. Translation: CASSIIGLGQDVGYTF.